Only one count was recorded for the clone carrying this T cell receptor beta chain. What it binds is unknown. The data were taken from a study of OX40 agonist ivuxolimab in advanced cancers. General study results and limits: Low normalized clonal expansion also occurred in some nonresponding patients.

The CDR3 runs 17 residues. CDR1 LNHDA and CDR2 SQIVND come from the germline V gene (reference sequence). Trimming left V 0 bases short and J 2 bases short, with 17 bases between. This table comes from immunoSEQ multiplex PCR, and its TCRdb copy is limited to in-frame clones, with some not included. The sample holds about 79,000 clones, approximately 81% seen once. This sequence originates from an adult with an advanced solid tumor such as melanoma, head and neck, liver or kidney cancer. The V and J genes are TRBV19 and TRBJ2-7; D remains ambiguous. The material was CD4+ or CD8+ T cells sorted from blood, obtained in a trial of the OX40 agonist ivuxolimab. The CDR3 DNA is TGTGCCAGTAGTATAGATGGTAGGACGGGCGCAACCTACGAGCAGTACTTC. Protein sequence: CASSIDGRTGATYEQYF.